Shown below are 32 T cell receptor beta chains from a single sample sequenced in a study of shared clonotypes between healthy human individuals. Naive CD8 cells lacked CD45RO, underwent positive selection for CCR7 and left out terminally differentiated effector memory CD45RA+ cells. Sequencing used immunoSEQ multiplex PCR; TCRdb keeps in-frame clones, though not all of them. The sample shows about 2 million clones, over 85% of them seen only once. The sequencing input was naive CD8+ T cells sorted from blood. These receptors all come from a man between 18 and 35 years old in good health.

CDR3 protein: CASSLLPVSSSYEQYF. The CDR3 DNA reads as TGTGCCAGCAGTCTCCTCCCGGTCTCCAGCTCCTACGAGCAGTACTTC. The chain uses TRBV27 and TRBJ2-7; no reliable D call. The V end lost 5 bases, the J end lost 0 bases, and 17 bases lay between the germline ends. Germline V lookup: CDR1 MNHEY, CDR2 SMNVEV (reference sequence). The CDR3 has 16 residues.

This clone appeared once. Other DNA sequences in the sample encode the same CDR3. This rearrangement joins TRBV6-5 to TRBJ1-2; D call uncertain. In germline, CDR1 is MNHEY, CDR2 SVGAGI. Trimming stripped 2 bases from V and 4 bases from J, with 8 bases between. This CDR3 has 13 amino acids. CDR3 in amino acids: CASSYGSGYGYTF. The CDR3 bases are TGTGCCAGCAGTTACGGTTCCGGCTATGGCTACACCTTC.

The V and J genes are TRBV30 and TRBJ2-2; D not resolved. The germline V gene encodes CDR1 GTSNPN and CDR2 SVGIG (reference sequence). V lost 2 bases, J lost 4 bases, and 8 bases lay in between. The CDR3 has 13 amino acids. For the CDR3, the DNA is TGTGCCTGGAGTATAATTGGCACCGGGGAGCTGTTTTTT. Translation: CAWSIIGTGELFF. Using reference TRBV30 and TRBJ2-2 for the parts outside the CDR3, the full variable domain is SQTIHQWPATLVQPVGSPLSLECTVEGTSNPNLYWYRQAAGRGLQLLFYSVGIGQISSEVPQNLSASRPQDRQFILSSKKLLLSDSGFYLCAWSIIGTGELFFGEGSRLTVL.

The CDR3 protein is CASNGGYNEQFF. The CDR3 DNA reads TGTGCCAGCAACGGGGGGTACAATGAGCAGTTCTTC. The V and J genes are TRBV6-6 and TRBJ2-1; 7 nucleotides line up with TRBD2. From germline, CDR1 is MNHNY and CDR2 SVGAGI (reference sequence). This CDR3 is 12 amino acids long. V was clipped by 7 bases and J by 4 bases; unmatched bases: 1.

The chain has TRBV7-8 and TRBJ2-5; D gene uncertain. The CDR3 runs to 15 residues. Per germline, CDR1 SGHVS and CDR2 FQNEAQ. Trimming took off 0 bases at V and 2 bases at J, with 10 bases between the two ends. The CDR3 DNA is TGTGCCAGCAGCTTAGCGGCCAGAATACAAGAGACCCAGTACTTC. This translates into CASSLAARIQETQYF.

The V gene is TRBV19, the J gene TRBJ1-1; D is uncertain. Trimming removed 4 bases at V and 4 bases at J, with 16 bases between. CDR1 and CDR2 (germline): LNHDA, SQIVND (reference sequence). CDR3 length equals 15 residues. The chain's CDR3 is CASSRLWGVSTEAFF. CDR3 DNA sequence: TGTGCCAGTAGTAGGTTATGGGGAGTCAGCACTGAAGCTTTCTTT.

The CDR3 DNA is TGTGCCAGCTTCCACTTGGACAGGGTAGACACTGAAGCTTTCTTT. Protein: CASFHLDRVDTEAFF. The J gene is TRBJ1-1, the V gene TRBV27; TRBD1 matches at 8 bases. CDR3 size: 15 residues. Germline CDR1 MNHEY, CDR2 SMNVEV (reference sequence). With 8 bases clipped from V and 3 bases from J, the junction kept 11 bases outside the gene matches.

The chain joins TRBV5-4 to TRBJ2-3; weak D call: TRBD2 (6 bases). V was shortened by 9 bases and J by 3 bases, with 23 bases between the two germline ends. The germline V gene encodes CDR1 SGHNT and CDR2 YYREEE (reference sequence). The CDR3 spans 16 residues. The CDR3 protein is CATKGVGGWVTDTQYF. CDR3 DNA sequence: TGTGCCACAAAAGGAGTTGGAGGGTGGGTAACAGATACGCAGTATTTT.

This clone was recorded only once. The CDR3 protein is CASSEVPGGGANNEQFF. In DNA form, the CDR3 reads TGTGCCAGCAGTGAAGTCCCTGGCGGGGGGGCCAACAATGAGCAGTTCTTC. This chain joins TRBV2 and TRBJ2-1; TRBD2 matches 9 bases. This CDR3 region has 17 residues. CDR1 is SNHLY, CDR2 FYNNEI, per germline. The V gene end was trimmed by 1 base and the J gene end by 5 bases; junction bases not matched to a gene: 9.

Concerning this clone itself: Other nucleotide sequences from this sample produce the same CDR3. The gene calls are TRBV2 and TRBJ2-3; no clear D gene. Germline V lookup: CDR1 SNHLY, CDR2 FYNNEI. The CDR3 totals 10 residues. The germline V and J ends were trimmed by 11 bases and 2 bases, with 5 bases remaining between them. The CDR3 spells CASFTDTQYF. Here the CDR3 DNA reads TGTGCCTCTTTCACAGATACGCAGTATTTT.

The J gene is TRBJ2-7, the V gene TRBV7-6; TRBD1 agrees at 7 bases. The CDR3 runs to 13 residues. J gave up 3 bases and V 6 bases, and 5 bases lay outside the gene matches. Germline V CDR1 and CDR2: SGHVS, FNYEAQ. The CDR3 region is CASSQTGRYEQYF. CDR3 DNA sequence: TGTGCCAGCAGTCAGACAGGGCGCTACGAGCAGTACTTC.

The genes are TRBV7-9 and TRBJ2-5; D gene uncertain. The CDR3 covers 16 residues. V was cut by 1 base and J by 0 bases, with 12 bases left in between. Per the germline V gene, CDR1 is SEHNR and CDR2 is FQNEAQ (reference sequence). CDR3 sequence (DNA): TGTGCCAGCAGCTTAGAGGTCCTCACTGACCAAGAGACCCAGTACTTC. Translated, it gives CASSLEVLTDQETQYF.

V and J are TRBV2 and TRBJ2-1, with 13 bases fitting TRBD2. The V segment lost 9 bases and the J segment 8 bases; nucleotides outside the gene matches: 4. The CDR3 runs to 13 residues. CDR1 and CDR2 (germline): SNHLY, FYNNEI. CDR3 DNA sequence: TGTGCCAGGGGGACTAGCGGGACCGATGAGCAGTTCTTC. It yields the protein CARGTSGTDEQFF.

This chain joins TRBV11-2 and TRBJ2-2; 13 positions agree with TRBD2. Germline trimming cut 8 bases from V and 7 bases from J; bases unmatched to any gene: 10. The CDR3 spans 16 residues. Germline CDR1 reads SGHAT; CDR2 reads FQNNGV. CDR3 in DNA: TGTGCCAGCTTCGGACTAGCGGGAGTGTGGAGCGGGGAGCTGTTTTTT. It codes for CASFGLAGVWSGELFF.

This clone was seen only once. The rearrangement joins TRBV5-6 to TRBJ1-1; D is perhaps TRBD1 (5 bases). V gave up 6 bases and J gave up 2 bases, with 17 bases separating them. Germline-derived CDR1 and CDR2 are SGHDT and YYEEEE. The CDR3 sequence is 15 residues long. CDR3 residues: CASTPWDGANTEAFF. The CDR3 nucleotides are TGTGCCAGCACCCCATGGGACGGGGCAAACACTGAAGCTTTCTTT.

The chain employs TRBV11-2 and TRBJ2-1; no firm D call. This CDR3 contains 14 residues. Germline lookup yields CDR1 SGHAT and CDR2 FQNNGV. The V end was cut by 0 bases, the J end by 8 bases, with 11 bases between. The CDR3, as DNA: TGTGCCAGCAGCTTAGAAAGTATATTCGATGAGCAGTTCTTC. Encoded protein: CASSLESIFDEQFF.

The gene calls are TRBV4-2 and TRBJ2-7; perhaps TRBD2 as D (6 bases). The CDR3 is 16 residues long. V dropped 1 base and J dropped 1 base, with 14 bases sitting between them. Germline V gene sequence: CDR1 LGHNA, CDR2 YNFKEQ. The CDR3 DNA is TGTGCCAGCAGCCAAGGACCGGCTAGCGAATCCTACGAGCAGTACTTC. Protein: CASSQGPASESYEQYF.

V and J are TRBV9 and TRBJ1-1; D unclear. CDR1 SGDLS and CDR2 YYNGEE come from the germline V gene. CDR3 length equals 15 residues. Trimming cost V 0 bases and J 1 base, with 10 bases left between them. The CDR3, as DNA: TGTGCCAGCAGCGTAGTACTGCCGGCGAACACTGAAGCTTTCTTT. It yields the protein CASSVVLPANTEAFF.

The chain employs TRBV7-9 and TRBJ2-4, with TRBD1 matching over 8 bases. J was trimmed by 3 bases and V by 5 bases; bases with no gene match: 9. Germline V gene sequence: CDR1 SEHNR, CDR2 FQNEAQ (reference sequence). CDR3 length: 16 residues. The CDR3 coding sequence is TGTGCCAGCAGCCAAGCCCAGGGGGCCGGCAAAAACATTCAGTACTTC. Protein sequence: CASSQAQGAGKNIQYF.

CDR3 DNA sequence: TGTGCCAGCAGCCCTCTAGCGGGGGGGAGCAATGAGCAGTTCTTC. This translates into CASSPLAGGSNEQFF. The chain combines TRBV7-3 with TRBJ2-1, with 12 bases aligning to TRBD2. Germline CDR1 is SGHTA and CDR2 is FQGTGA. V trimming: 5 bases; J trimming: 6 bases; junction bases outside the gene matches: 5. This CDR3 has 15 amino acids.

The gene calls are TRBV19 and TRBJ2-7; possible D gene TRBD2, 6 bases. CDR1 and CDR2 (germline): LNHDA, SQIVND (reference sequence). There are 12 residues in the CDR3. The V end was cut by 9 bases, the J end by 2 bases, with 11 bases between. The CDR3 region has the DNA TGTGCCAGACACACTAGCACCTACGAGCAGTACTTC. It translates to CARHTSTYEQYF.

This chain links TRBV27 with TRBJ1-6, with D perhaps TRBD1 (6 bases). The CDR3 sequence is 14 residues long. Germline CDR1 MNHEY, CDR2 SMNVEV (reference sequence). V was shortened by 3 bases and J by 5 bases, with 8 bases between the two germline ends. The CDR3 nucleotides are TGTGCCAGCAGTTTGGGACAAAATAATTCACCCCTCCACTTT. Translation: CASSLGQNNSPLHF.

The genes are TRBV7-6 and TRBJ2-7; 8 nucleotides agree with TRBD1. Per the germline V gene, CDR1 is SGHVS and CDR2 is FNYEAQ. V lost 5 bases to trimming and J lost 6 bases; unmatched junction nucleotides: 12. The CDR3 has 15 amino acids. The CDR3 DNA reads as TGTGCCAGCAGCCTCGGACAGGGCCGGGTGGGCGAGCAGTACTTC. It translates to CASSLGQGRVGEQYF.

A single count supports this clone. V is TRBV4-3 and J is TRBJ2-1, with 7 bases identical to TRBD2. The trim removed 0 bases at V and 6 bases at J, leaving 8 bases unmatched. The CDR3 totals 16 residues. Germline V gene data show CDR1 as LGHNA and CDR2 as YSLEER. Here the CDR3 DNA reads TGCGCCAGCAGCCAAGATCTCGGGGGGTGGGGCAATGAGCAGTTCTTC. Its translation is CASSQDLGGWGNEQFF.

The chain carries TRBV15 and TRBJ2-5, with a weak D call TRBD1 (5 bases). Between the trimmed V and J ends, which lost 9 bases and 1 base, there was a span of 15 bases. The CDR3 spans 14 residues. Looked up from germline, CDR1 is LNHNV and CDR2 is YYDKDF (reference sequence). In nucleotides, the CDR3 is TGTGCCACGACCCTGGACATCCTCCAAGAGACCCAGTACTTC. It encodes CATTLDILQETQYF.

V and J are TRBV29-1 and TRBJ2-3, with 9 bases matching TRBD2. V lost 3 bases and J lost 9; bases outside the gene matches: 10. The CDR3 is made up of 14 amino acids. Germline V gene sequence: CDR1 SQVTM, CDR2 ANQGSEA. The CDR3 DNA reads TGCAGCGTTGACGGCGGGGGGGGAGTGTGGACGCAGTATTTT. It specifies CSVDGGGGVWTQYF.

CDR3 sequence: CASSQDPMADTQYF. The DNA of the CDR3 is TGCGCCAGCAGCCAAGATCCAATGGCAGATACGCAGTATTTT. The rearrangement uses TRBV4-1 and TRBJ2-3; D gene unclear. Germline V gives CDR1 MGHRA, CDR2 YSYEKL. The CDR3 covers 14 residues. Trimming stripped 0 bases from V and 4 bases from J, with 8 bases between.

This chain connects TRBV5-4 to TRBJ2-4; D possibly corresponds to TRBD2 (5 bases). The V gene's germline CDR1 is SGHNT and CDR2 YYREEE (reference sequence). The CDR3 sequence is 14 residues long. V gave up 4 bases and J gave up 5 bases, with 13 bases separating them. The CDR3 spells CASSSPGWENIQYF. The CDR3 region has the DNA TGTGCCAGCAGCAGCCCGGGATGGGAAAACATTCAGTACTTC.

The genes are TRBV5-1 and TRBJ2-1; the D gene could be TRBD1 or TRBD2 (5 bases each). From germline, CDR1 is SGHRS and CDR2 YFSETQ. The CDR3 sequence is 15 residues long. Trimming removed 1 base at V and 5 bases at J, with 13 bases between. For the CDR3, the DNA is TGCGCCAGCAGCTTGTTTGCAGGGCGGGACAATGAGCAGTTCTTC. Its translation is CASSLFAGRDNEQFF.

The chain couples TRBV7-9 to TRBJ2-5, with 8 bases aligning to TRBD2. V was clipped by 6 bases and J by 4 bases; unmatched bases: 10. Germline CDR1 and CDR2: SEHNR and FQNEAQ (reference sequence). The CDR3 is 15 residues long. CDR3 sequence: CASRVGLGLIETQYF. As DNA, the CDR3 is TGTGCCAGCAGGGTGGGACTAGGGCTCATAGAGACCCAGTACTTC.

The V gene is TRBV5-1, the J gene TRBJ2-1, with 9 positions matching TRBD2. The V and J ends lost 0 bases and 7 bases, in that order; junction bases with no gene match: 8. CDR1 is SGHRS and CDR2 is YFSETQ in the germline V gene. This CDR3 is 16 amino acids long. Here the CDR3 reads CASSLELAGLRNEQFF. CDR3 sequence (DNA): TGCGCCAGCAGCTTGGAGCTAGCGGGATTGCGAAATGAGCAGTTCTTC.

V is TRBV7-2 and J is TRBJ2-7; the D gene is possibly TRBD1 (5 bases). Germline CDR1 is SGHTA and CDR2 is FQGNSA. The V and J ends lost 1 base and 6 bases respectively, with 13 bases between them. This CDR3 is built from 14 residues. The CDR3 nucleotides are TGTGCCAGCAGCTTAGAGTCCCAGGGCGCCGAGCAGTACTTC. It yields the protein CASSLESQGAEQYF.